These 26 T cell receptor beta chains share one sample of origin, sequenced in a study of T cell responses to AZD1222 COVID-19 vaccine. Measured with immunoSEQ multiplex PCR; TCRdb has only the in-frame clones, and not every one. The sample lists around 44,000 clones, 80% to 90% occurring once. Sequenced here: peripheral blood, sampled 28 days after the second AZD1222 dose. The receptors derive from an adult who received the AZD1222 COVID-19 vaccine.

The rearrangement joins TRBV6-1 to TRBJ1-4, with unresolved D. Germline V gene lookup returns CDR1 MNHNS and CDR2 SASEGT. This CDR3 region has 16 residues. V lost 2 bases to trimming and J lost 0 bases, with 10 bases between them. The CDR3 reads CASSENPTSTNEKLFF. Here the CDR3 DNA reads TGTGCCAGCAGTGAAAATCCAACTTCAACTAATGAAAAACTGTTTTTT.

The gene calls are TRBV2 and TRBJ2-5; TRBD1 agrees at 8 bases. J was trimmed by 1 base and V by 8 bases; bases with no gene match: 3. The germline CDR1 and CDR2 sequences are SNHLY and FYNNEI. This CDR3 has 13 amino acids. The CDR3 DNA is TGTGCCAGCTCCGGACAGGGCCAAGAGACCCAGTACTTC. Residues: CASSGQGQETQYF.

This clone appeared a single time. CDR3 loop: CATSGTISNTGELFF. For the CDR3, the DNA is TGTGCCACCAGTGGTACTATATCGAACACCGGGGAGCTGTTTTTT. This chain joins TRBV24-1 and TRBJ2-2; D remains unclear. Germline CDR1 and CDR2: KGHDR and SFDVKD. The CDR3 runs 15 residues. The V end lost 5 bases, the J end lost 0 bases, and 9 bases lay between the germline ends.

This rearrangement joins TRBV4-2 to TRBJ2-7; D is unclear. This CDR3 region has 15 residues. Germline V gives CDR1 LGHNA, CDR2 YNFKEQ. The ends were cut back, 0 bases at V and 3 bases at J, with 12 bases in the middle. The CDR3 spells CASSQDQGSHYEQYF. Here the CDR3 DNA reads TGTGCCAGCAGCCAAGATCAAGGAAGCCACTACGAGCAGTACTTC.

The chain combines TRBV6-2 or TRBV6-3 with TRBJ1-1, with D possibly being TRBD1 (5 bases). The CDR3 runs to 12 residues. With 4 bases removed from V and 8 bases from J, the gap between germline ends came to 11 bases. Germline values: CDR1 MNHEY, CDR2 SVGEGT. The CDR3 DNA is TGTGCCAGCAGTTGGCCGACAGACGAAGCTTTCTTT. This encodes CASSWPTDEAFF.

The chain joins TRBV12-5 to TRBJ2-2; possibly TRBD2 for D (5 bases). Germline CDR1 LGHNT, CDR2 FRNRAP. V was clipped by 5 bases and J by 3 bases, with 13 bases between them. The length of the CDR3 is 15 residues. CDR3 DNA sequence: TGTGCTAGTGGTCTCGGGGTAGGTGACACCGGGGAGCTGTTTTTT. Residues: CASGLGVGDTGELFF.

This rearrangement joins TRBV5-1 to TRBJ2-2; 10 bases are a match to TRBD2. The CDR3 spans 16 residues. V gave up 4 bases and J gave up 6 bases; unmatched junction bases: 9. In germline, CDR1 is SGHRS, CDR2 YFSETQ. CDR3: CASSRALAGASGELFF. CDR3 bases: TGCGCCAGCAGCCGAGCCCTAGCGGGAGCGTCCGGGGAGCTGTTTTTT.

The chain recombines TRBV19 with TRBJ1-6, with unresolved D. Germline V gene sequence: CDR1 LNHDA, CDR2 SQIVND (reference sequence). This CDR3 is built from 14 residues. V lost 4 bases, J lost 7 bases, and 11 bases lay in between. The CDR3 reads CASSTTLLNSPLHF. In DNA form, the CDR3 reads TGTGCCAGTAGTACCACACTTTTGAATTCACCCCTCCACTTT.

V usage is TRBV2 and J usage is TRBJ2-1; 11 nucleotides match TRBD2. Germline V gene sequence: CDR1 SNHLY, CDR2 FYNNEI. This CDR3 has 15 amino acids. The junction had 8 bases not matched to a gene; V was cut back by 6 bases and J by 7 bases. The CDR3 sequence: CASRVGTSGGNEQFF. The CDR3 nucleotides read TGTGCCAGCAGAGTAGGGACTAGCGGTGGGAATGAGCAGTTCTTC.

This chain links TRBV19 with TRBJ1-5, with D perhaps TRBD1 (5 bases). The CDR3 loop spans 12 amino acids. V lost 3 bases, J lost 12 bases, and 12 bases lay in between. The germline CDR1 and CDR2 sequences are LNHDA and SQIVND (reference sequence). The CDR3 bases are TGTGCCAGTAGTATGGGAGGGGTGAACCAGCATTTT. Amino acids: CASSMGGVNQHF.

This sequence joins TRBV28 and TRBJ1-1; weak D call: TRBD1 (5 bases). V was shortened by 2 bases and J by 14 bases, with 12 bases between the two germline ends. Germline V lookup: CDR1 MDHEN, CDR2 SYDVKM. CDR3 length equals 11 residues. CDR3 region: CASSLAAGRFF. CDR3 DNA: TGTGCCAGCAGTTTAGCGGCAGGGCGCTTCTTT.

There are a few counts of this clone. The chain couples TRBV10-1 to TRBJ1-1; D is unresolved. V lost 7 bases and J lost 5, with 17 bases in between. This CDR3 comprises 14 residues. CDR1 is WNHNN, CDR2 SYGVQD, per germline (reference sequence). The CDR3: CASIGPISGTEAFF. The CDR3 coding sequence is TGCGCCAGCATCGGACCTATATCGGGGACTGAAGCTTTCTTT.

V is TRBV9 and J is TRBJ2-2; 8 nucleotides align to TRBD1. The CDR3 has 16 residues. Germline-derived CDR1 and CDR2 are SGDLS and YYNGEE. Germline trimming cut 4 bases from V and 0 bases from J; bases unmatched to any gene: 5. The CDR3 spells CASSTPGGSNTGELFF. The CDR3 DNA follows: TGTGCCAGCAGCACCCCAGGGGGCTCGAACACCGGGGAGCTGTTTTTT. Drawing the rest from reference TRBV9 and TRBJ2-2, the complete variable domain is DSGVTQTPKHLITATGQRVTLRCSPRSGDLSVYWYQQSLDQGLQFLIQYYNGEERAKGNILERFSAQQFPDLHSELNLSSLELGDSALYFCASSTPGGSNTGELFFGEGSRLTVL.

This clone came up once. The chain couples TRBV7-2 to TRBJ1-2, with 9 positions matching TRBD1. With 9 bases clipped from V and 8 bases from J, the junction kept 13 bases outside the gene matches. The CDR3 contains 14 residues. The germline V gene encodes CDR1 SGHTA and CDR2 FQGNSA. For the CDR3, the DNA is TGTGCCAGTACCTTGGGACAGGGACCGGGAGGCTACACCTTC. Protein product: CASTLGQGPGGYTF.

The genes are TRBV5-6 and TRBJ1-1; 9 bases agree with TRBD1. V trimming: 2 bases; J trimming: 3 bases; junction bases outside the gene matches: 5. The length of the CDR3 is 15 residues. The V gene's germline CDR1 is SGHDT and CDR2 YYEEEE. The CDR3 region is CASSFWGTGYTEAFF. DNA of the CDR3: TGTGCCAGCAGCTTTTGGGGGACAGGGTACACTGAAGCTTTCTTT.

This clone was seen only once. The chain carries TRBV11-2 and TRBJ2-1; TRBD2 aligns across 10 bases. CDR1 is SGHAT, CDR2 FQNNGV, per germline. V shed 0 bases, J shed 8 bases, and the junction held 7 bases outside the gene matches. The CDR3 has 16 amino acids. The CDR3 coding sequence is TGTGCCAGCAGCTTAGAGGGAGCGGGAGGGGGCGATGAGCAGTTCTTC. Amino acids: CASSLEGAGGGDEQFF.

The V call is TRBV28, the J call TRBJ2-7, with TRBD1 as a possible D gene (6 bases). V was cut by 8 bases and J by 0 bases, with 17 bases left in between. Looked up from germline, CDR1 is MDHEN and CDR2 is SYDVKM. This CDR3 is built from 15 residues. CDR3 bases: TGTGCCAGCGACACAGGGTACAGCGCCTCCTACGAGCAGTACTTC. Encoded protein: CASDTGYSASYEQYF.

CDR3 coding DNA: TGCGCCAGCAGCCAAGGAACCGGGGCCTCTGGAAACACCATATATTTT. Protein: CASSQGTGASGNTIYF. The gene calls are TRBV4-3 and TRBJ1-3, with D perhaps TRBD1 (5 bases). CDR3 length: 16 amino acids. The germline V and J ends were trimmed by 1 base and 0 bases, with 10 bases remaining between them. Germline V gene lookup returns CDR1 LGHNA and CDR2 YSLEER.

Here the CDR3 DNA reads TGTGCCAGCAGCTTAGGGTACAGCGTCTTGTTCTTC. This encodes CASSLGYSVLFF. The gene calls are TRBV7-2 and TRBJ2-1; D is undetermined. The CDR3 is 12 residues long. Between the trimmed V and J ends, which lost 1 base and 15 bases, there was a span of 13 bases. Germline V gene lookup returns CDR1 SGHTA and CDR2 FQGNSA.

This sequence joins TRBV18 and TRBJ2-2, with 7 bases fitting TRBD2. Germline trimming cut 4 bases from V and 0 bases from J; bases unmatched to any gene: 8. CDR1 KGHSH and CDR2 LQKENI come from the germline V gene. The CDR3 is 17 residues long. This chain's CDR3 is CASSRPGGPSNTGELFF. The CDR3 DNA reads as TGTGCCAGCTCACGCCCGGGAGGACCCTCGAACACCGGGGAGCTGTTTTTT.

The rearrangement joins TRBV27 to TRBJ1-6; 7 positions agree with TRBD1. CDR1 is MNHEY and CDR2 is SMNVEV in the germline V gene (reference sequence). J was trimmed by 9 bases and V by 5 bases; bases with no gene match: 4. CDR3 length: 13 amino acids. The CDR3 reads CASSRTGVSPLHF. CDR3 nucleotides: TGTGCCAGCAGTCGTACAGGGGTTTCACCCCTCCACTTT.

The V call is TRBV6-2 or TRBV6-3, the J call TRBJ2-1; weak D call: TRBD2 (7 bases). The CDR3 totals 15 residues. Between the trimmed V and J ends, which lost 2 bases and 7 bases, there was a span of 15 bases. Germline values: CDR1 MNHEY, CDR2 SVGEGT. Here the CDR3 reads CASSYRGPGGNEQFF. The CDR3 region has the DNA TGTGCCAGCAGTTACCGGGGGCCGGGAGGTAATGAGCAGTTCTTC.

V and J are TRBV14 and TRBJ2-7; 8 bases map to TRBD1. J lost 4 bases, V lost 1 base, and 3 bases had no gene match. The CDR3 has 14 amino acids. Germline assignment: CDR1 SGHDN and CDR2 FVKESK. The CDR3 is CASSQVTGGYEQYF. As DNA, the CDR3 is TGTGCCAGCAGCCAAGTAACAGGGGGATACGAGCAGTACTTC.

J is TRBJ2-2 and V is TRBV15; TRBD1 is a possible D gene (6 bases). Germline V gene data show CDR1 as LNHNV and CDR2 as YYDKDF (reference sequence). V was clipped by 0 bases and J by 2 bases, with 13 bases between them. This CDR3 contains 17 residues. As DNA, the CDR3 is TGTGCCACCAGCAGAGATCGGAACAGGGTTAACACCGGGGAGCTGTTTTTT. It encodes CATSRDRNRVNTGELFF.

The V gene is TRBV18, the J gene TRBJ2-3; a possible D gene is TRBD2 (6 bases). The germline V gene has CDR1 KGHSH and CDR2 LQKENI. The CDR3 has 15 amino acids. Trimming shortened V by 1 base and J by 6 bases, and 14 bases separated the two germline ends. The CDR3 spells CASSPLPGRRDTQYF. The CDR3 DNA sequence: TGTGCCAGCTCACCACTGCCAGGGAGGAGGGATACGCAGTATTTT.

This clone was detected only a few times. The rearrangement joins TRBV6-2 or TRBV6-3 to TRBJ2-7; 10 bases line up with TRBD2. There are 21 residues in the CDR3. The germline CDR1 and CDR2 sequences are MNHEY and SVGEGT. The V and J ends lost 6 bases and 2 bases, in that order; junction bases with no gene match: 25. CDR3 DNA sequence: TGTGCCAGCAGCTCGGTACAGGCTGGACTAGCGGAAAAACCTTACACCTACGAGCAGTACTTC. Protein product: CASSSVQAGLAEKPYTYEQYF.